Listed here is a single T cell receptor beta chain. This entry comes from a study of shared clonotypes between healthy human individuals. Germline values: CDR1 LGHNA, CDR2 YSLEER. The CDR3 consists of 16 residues. V lost 0 bases and J lost 4; bases outside the gene matches: 8. Only in-frame clones appear in the TCRdb table, and some are missing; sequencing was by immunoSEQ multiplex PCR. The sample carries more than 80,000 clones, under 70% recorded once. The sequence came from a man aged 30-40 years in good health. The specimen sequenced was memory CD8+ T cells sorted from blood. Subset described: CD45RO+ cells pooled with CCR7-negative TemRA cells. V gene TRBV4-3 combines with J gene TRBJ2-7; 8 bases match TRBD2. CDR3 loop: CASSQDVSGSGYEQYF. Written as DNA, the CDR3 is TGCGCCAGCAGCCAAGATGTGAGCGGGAGTGGTTACGAGCAGTACTTC.